This passage covers 25 T cell receptor beta chains from one sample sequenced in a study of blood T cell repertoires in COVID-19. Assay: immunoSEQ multiplex PCR; the TCRdb copy retains only in-frame clones and omits some. The sample records approximately 300,000 clones, around nine tenths being singletons. The specimen was PBMCs or T cells enriched from blood (not recorded which). Every receptor here comes from a young woman who had recovered from COVID-19.

CDR3 sequence reads: CASSSSGGSWEKLFF. CDR3 DNA: TGTGCCAGCAGTTCATCAGGGGGGTCTTGGGAAAAACTGTTTTTT. This rearrangement joins TRBV2 to TRBJ1-4; TRBD1 matches at 7 bases. J lost 8 bases, V lost 5 bases, and 11 bases had no gene match. The length of the CDR3 is 15 residues. In germline, CDR1 is SNHLY, CDR2 FYNNEI.

The sample holds one count of this clone. The V gene is TRBV12-3 or TRBV12-4, the J gene TRBJ1-2; a weak D match, TRBD1 (6 bases). Trimming left V 3 bases short and J 5 bases short, with 10 bases between. The CDR3 spans 13 residues. The chain's CDR3 is CASSFNRDYGYTF. The CDR3 region has the DNA TGTGCCAGCAGTTTTAACAGGGATTATGGCTACACCTTC.

V is TRBV5-1 and J is TRBJ2-1; 13 nucleotides align to TRBD2. The CDR3 contains 15 residues. After removal of 4 bases from V and 9 bases from J, the junction contained 7 bases not matched to a gene. Germline V gene sequence: CDR1 SGHRS, CDR2 YFSETQ. DNA for the CDR3: TGCGCCAGCAGCCCGCGGACTAGCGGGAGTGTTGAGCAGTTCTTC. Encoded protein: CASSPRTSGSVEQFF.

The chain is built from TRBV19 and TRBJ1-5, with 8 bases fitting TRBD1. Germline CDR1 is LNHDA and CDR2 is SQIVND (reference sequence). There are 15 residues in the CDR3. V lost 3 bases and J lost 3; bases outside the gene matches: 4. The CDR3 is CASSMTGAVNQPQHF. CDR3 nucleotides: TGTGCCAGTAGTATGACAGGGGCAGTCAATCAGCCCCAGCATTTT.

The chain uses TRBV2 and TRBJ2-7; D may be TRBD1 (5 bases). Looked up from germline, CDR1 is SNHLY and CDR2 is FYNNEI. V was cut by 6 bases and J by 6 bases, with 12 bases left in between. This CDR3 comprises 12 residues. Here the CDR3 DNA reads TGTGCCAGCAGACTACAAAGGGGCGAGCAGTACTTC. Residues: CASRLQRGEQYF.

This rearrangement joins TRBV5-1 to TRBJ1-1, with 10 nucleotides matching TRBD1. Trimming took 1 base from V and 7 from J; bases not matched to a gene: 1. CDR1 and CDR2 (germline): SGHRS, YFSETQ. The CDR3 totals 13 residues. CDR3 sequence reads: CASSLRDRGEAFF. CDR3 DNA: TGCGCCAGCAGCTTGAGGGACAGGGGTGAAGCTTTCTTT. Combining the CDR3 with reference TRBV5-1 and TRBJ1-1 gives the whole variable domain KAGVTQTPRYLIKTRGQQVTLSCSPISGHRSVSWYQQTPGQGLQFLFEYFSETQRNKGNFPGRFSGRQFSNSRSEMNVSTLELGDSALYLCASSLRDRGEAFFGQGTRLTVV.

The rearrangement joins TRBV9 to TRBJ1-1, with 7 positions matching TRBD1. The CDR3 is made up of 18 amino acids. J was trimmed by 6 bases and V by 1 base; bases with no gene match: 18. Germline CDR1 and CDR2: SGDLS and YYNGEE. The CDR3 sequence is CASSVPRGTAAGLPEAFF. The CDR3 DNA follows: TGTGCCAGCAGCGTACCAAGAGGGACAGCTGCCGGACTCCCTGAAGCTTTCTTT.

The chain uses TRBV24-1 and TRBJ1-6; D is ambiguous. V shed 2 bases and J shed 5 bases, with 12 bases lying between them. Germline V CDR1 and CDR2: KGHDR, SFDVKD. CDR3 size: 16 residues. The CDR3 loop reads CATSDCRPTNNSPLHF. The CDR3 nucleotides are TGTGCCACCAGTGATTGTAGGCCGACTAATAATTCACCCCTCCACTTT.

V usage is TRBV6-5 and J usage is TRBJ1-5; D not certain. CDR3 size: 13 residues. Germline V CDR1 and CDR2: MNHEY, SVGAGI. With 6 bases removed from V and 9 bases from J, the gap between germline ends came to 15 bases. The CDR3 reads CASSLSQLGPQHF. CDR3 sequence (DNA): TGTGCCAGCAGCCTTAGCCAGTTAGGGCCCCAGCATTTT.

This clone was seen a single time. This sequence joins TRBV5-1 and TRBJ1-6; possible D gene TRBD1, 5 bases. The V gene lost 4 bases and the J gene lost 0 bases, with 17 bases spanning the gap. The germline V gene has CDR1 SGHRS and CDR2 YFSETQ. The CDR3 length is 18 residues. CDR3 DNA sequence: TGCGCCAGCAGCCCAGTAATGACAGCGAGCTCCTATAATTCACCCCTCCACTTT. This translates into CASSPVMTASSYNSPLHF.

The table lists this clone with many counts. The V call is TRBV5-1, the J call TRBJ1-1; no definite D call. This CDR3 region has 12 residues. CDR1 is SGHRS and CDR2 is YFSETQ in the germline V gene. Trimming removed 0 bases from V and 6 bases from J, with 6 bases in between. The CDR3 DNA is TGCGCCAGCAGCTTGGGGGCATCTGAAGCTTTCTTT. This codes for CASSLGASEAFF.

The CDR3 reads CASSGGREWTEAFF. CDR3 nucleotide sequence: TGCGCCAGCAGTGGAGGGAGAGAATGGACTGAAGCTTTCTTT. The rearrangement links TRBV10-1 to TRBJ1-1; D call uncertain. The V and J ends lost 4 bases and 5 bases respectively, with 14 bases between them. This CDR3 spans 14 amino acids. The germline V gene encodes CDR1 WNHNN and CDR2 SYGVQD (reference sequence).

This chain uses TRBV25-1 with TRBJ2-3, with TRBD2 matching over 8 bases. The CDR3 loop spans 14 amino acids. Trimming removed 4 bases from V and 5 bases from J; junction bases left unmatched: 5. Looked up from germline, CDR1 is MGHDK and CDR2 is SYGVNS. The CDR3 spells CASSGGAGGDTQYF. The CDR3 nucleotides read TGTGCCAGCAGTGGGGGGGCGGGAGGAGATACGCAGTATTTT.

V is TRBV18 and J is TRBJ2-7; TRBD1 matches at 9 bases. The CDR3 is 14 amino acids. Per the germline V gene, CDR1 is KGHSH and CDR2 is LQKENI. V shed 5 bases and J 5 bases; nucleotides not matched to a gene: 7. The CDR3 reads CASSSRTGDNEQYF. The CDR3 coding sequence is TGTGCCAGCTCATCCCGGACAGGGGACAACGAGCAGTACTTC.

This clone was seen only a few times. The chain has TRBV24-1 and TRBJ2-1, with 7 bases fitting TRBD2. The CDR3 runs to 15 residues. Germline V gene lookup returns CDR1 KGHDR and CDR2 SFDVKD. V was pared by 6 bases and J by 0 bases, with 4 bases of the junction left unmatched. CDR3 sequence: CATSSPSGSYNEQFF. The CDR3, as DNA: TGTGCCACCAGTAGCCCTAGCGGCTCCTACAATGAGCAGTTCTTC.

The genes are TRBV9 and TRBJ1-3; TRBD1 aligns across 8 bases. The germline V gene has CDR1 SGDLS and CDR2 YYNGEE. V lost 3 bases, J lost 4 bases, and 6 bases stayed unmatched. The CDR3 totals 15 residues. CDR3 protein: CASSARQGRGNTIYF. CDR3 nucleotide sequence: TGTGCCAGCAGCGCGAGACAGGGGCGGGGAAACACCATATATTTT. Full variable domain (missing parts from reference TRBV9 and TRBJ1-3): DSGVTQTPKHLITATGQRVTLRCSPRSGDLSVYWYQQSLDQGLQFLIQYYNGEERAKGNILERFSAQQFPDLHSELNLSSLELGDSALYFCASSARQGRGNTIYFGEGSWLTVV.

The count of this clone is one. Here the CDR3 reads CASSVLGGSTEAFF. In DNA, the CDR3 is TGCGCCAGCAGCGTCTTGGGGGGGAGCACTGAAGCTTTCTTT. V usage is TRBV4-1 and J usage is TRBJ1-1, with a tentative D call TRBD1 (5 bases). Germline V gives CDR1 MGHRA, CDR2 YSYEKL. The length of the CDR3 is 14 residues. Deletions cut 5 bases from V and 4 bases from J, with 14 bases between.

This clone was counted a single time. The genes are TRBV30 and TRBJ1-2, with 7 bases identical to TRBD1. V lost 2 bases, J lost 2 bases, and 5 bases stayed unmatched. Looked up from germline, CDR1 is GTSNPN and CDR2 is SVGIG (reference sequence). The CDR3 has 14 amino acids. The DNA for the CDR3 is TGTGCCTGGAGTCCGGGACAGAAGAACTATGGCTACACCTTC. It specifies CAWSPGQKNYGYTF.

The chain combines TRBV7-2 with TRBJ1-5; D not resolved. With 3 bases removed from V and 8 bases from J, the gap between germline ends came to 11 bases. Per the germline V gene, CDR1 is SGHTA and CDR2 is FQGNSA. The CDR3 runs 13 residues. This chain's CDR3 is CASSLVAGEPQHF. The CDR3 nucleotides are TGTGCCAGCAGCTTGGTGGCCGGGGAGCCCCAGCATTTT.

The gene calls are TRBV29-1 and TRBJ2-1, with 8 bases fitting TRBD2. Looked up from germline, CDR1 is SQVTM and CDR2 is ANQGSEA. CDR3 length: 22 amino acids. J was trimmed by 0 bases and V by 0 bases; bases with no gene match: 22. The chain's CDR3 is CSVEDPGLASDPGLSSYNEQFF. The CDR3 coding sequence is TGCAGCGTTGAAGATCCCGGACTAGCCTCGGACCCGGGACTTAGCTCCTACAATGAGCAGTTCTTC.

The chain is built from TRBV27 and TRBJ2-7; 10 nucleotides agree with TRBD1. The germline gives CDR1 MNHEY, CDR2 SMNVEV (reference sequence). V gave up 4 bases and J gave up 5 bases; unmatched junction bases: 11. The CDR3 runs 16 residues. The CDR3 DNA is TGTGCCAGCAGTTCCGGGACAGGGGATTTTGTAAACGAGCAGTACTTC. This codes for CASSSGTGDFVNEQYF.

The chain joins TRBV7-2 to TRBJ2-7; TRBD2 agrees at 12 bases. V was pared by 2 bases and J by 6 bases, with 5 bases of the junction left unmatched. The CDR3 loop spans 15 amino acids. Germline lookup yields CDR1 SGHTA and CDR2 FQGNSA. CDR3: CASSLSSGRAFEQYF. The DNA of the CDR3 is TGTGCCAGCAGCTTATCTAGCGGGAGGGCCTTCGAGCAGTACTTC.

The table lists this clone with a few counts. The V and J genes are TRBV18 and TRBJ2-5; D gene uncertain. The CDR3 is 14 residues long. Germline values: CDR1 KGHSH, CDR2 LQKENI. Trimming shortened V by 1 base and J by 0 bases, and 6 bases separated the two germline ends. Here the CDR3 DNA reads TGTGCCAGCTCACCACTTAACAACCAAGAGACCCAGTACTTC. Its protein product is CASSPLNNQETQYF. Supplemented by reference TRBV18 and TRBJ2-5, the full variable domain reads NAGVMQNPRHLVRRRGQEARLRCSPMKGHSHVYWYRQLPEEGLKFMVYLQKENIIDESGMPKERFSAEFPKEGPSILRIQQVVRGDSAAYFCASSPLNNQETQYFGPGTRLLVL.

The genes are TRBV4-1 and TRBJ1-2; TRBD1 matches at 10 bases. Germline CDR1 is MGHRA and CDR2 is YSYEKL. The CDR3 sequence is 14 residues long. V was clipped by 4 bases and J by 2 bases; unmatched bases: 1. CDR3 residues: CASSPGQGNYGYTF. For the CDR3, the DNA is TGCGCCAGCAGCCCGGGACAGGGGAACTATGGCTACACCTTC.

The chain couples TRBV3-1 (or the pseudogene TRBV3-2) to TRBJ1-3; 7 bases line up with TRBD1. The trim removed 3 bases at V and 2 bases at J, leaving 7 bases unmatched. Germline CDR1 LGHDT, CDR2 YNNKEL (reference sequence). This CDR3 has 16 amino acids. The CDR3 loop is CASSHNFDRAGNTIYF. The CDR3 bases are TGTGCCAGCAGCCATAATTTTGACAGGGCTGGAAACACCATATATTTT.